The clone carrying this TCR beta chain was detected only a few times. Its cognate antigen is unknown. This entry comes from a study of cytomegalovirus exposure and HLA in healthy donors. Study-wide results and caveats: The authors assumed roughly uniform sequencing depth across donors for presence/absence analyses. Highly shared sequence variants in one cluster were likely a sequencing artifact.

The PCR made use of 60 Vbeta and 13 Jbeta primers. Sequencing was performed with immunoSEQ multiplex PCR; in TCRdb, only in-frame clones are kept and a portion is missing. This sample yields approximately 90,000 clones, of which 7.6% are seen a single time; 2% to 2.5% belongs to the top ten. CDR3 length: 13 amino acids. Germline-derived CDR1 and CDR2 are MNHEY and SVGAGI. V was pared by 6 bases and J by 0 bases, with 0 bases of the junction left unmatched. The sequencing input was PBMCs. The clonotype was recovered from a man aged 45-65 years in good health and CMV-seronegative. The chain couples TRBV6-5 to TRBJ1-1; 8 positions agree with TRBD1. CDR3 bases: TGTGCCAGCAGGGGACAGGTGAACACTGAAGCTTTCTTT. This sequence encodes CASRGQVNTEAFF.